What follows is one T cell receptor (beta chain) and its context. The target antigen is unknown. Germline loops: CDR1 SGHTA, CDR2 FQGNSA. Trimming removed 5 bases from V and 3 bases from J, with 11 bases in between. The CDR3 extends over 13 amino acids. The study's findings and limits: In terms of TCR gene usage, tumor memory CD4+ T cells clustered together with blood and lymph node memory CD4+ cells, as well as with lymph node naive CD4+ cells. Tumor Tregs overlapped most with tumor, then blood, naive CD4+ cells.

One entry per CDR3 protein, called by TCRdb with MiXCR from the 5' RACE reads. The repertoire holds roughly 50,000 distinct CDR3 sequences, with roughly 17% as singletons. V usage is TRBV7-2 and J usage is TRBJ2-7, with D perhaps given as TRBD1 or TRBD2 (5 bases each). The TCR was taken from a female donor with breast cancer. Sequenced sample: naive CD4+ T cells sorted from blood. Subset noted: naive CD4+ T cells, CD4+CD45RA+CD25-. The CDR3 DNA reads as TGTGCCAGCAGCAGGGACCGTCTCTACGAGCAGTACTTC. Translated: CASSRDRLYEQYF.